The 10 T cell receptor beta chains below were found in one sample sequenced in a study of blood T cell repertoires in COVID-19. Data came from immunoSEQ multiplex PCR; TCRdb stores just in-frame clones and leaves some out. This table holds about 340,000 clones, just over 85% found once. The sequencing input was PBMCs or T cells enriched from blood (not recorded which). These TCRs come from a woman in her forties with acute COVID-19.

As for this clone: At one end, the junction sequence differs from germline, possibly due to a read error. The V call is TRBV7-7, the J call TRBJ2-2; TRBD1 aligns across 12 bases. Germline V gives CDR1 SSHAT, CDR2 FNYEAQ (reference sequence). This CDR3 comprises 19 residues. CDR3 region: CASSLVPGQGAFHTGELFF. CDR3 bases: TGTGCTAGCAGCTTAGTTCCGGGACAGGGGGCCTTCCACACCGGGGAGCTGTTTTTT. Using reference TRBV7-7 and TRBJ2-2 for the parts outside the CDR3, the full variable domain is GAGVSQSPRYKVTKRGQDVTLRCDPISSHATLYWYQQALGQGPEFLTYFNYEAQPDKSGLPSDRFSAERPEGSISTLTIQRTEQRDSAMYRCASSLVPGQGAFHTGELFFGEGSRLTVL.

This clone has just a few counts. V gene TRBV11-2 combines with J gene TRBJ1-2; D is perhaps TRBD1 (5 bases). The CDR3 is made up of 12 amino acids. V shed 0 bases and J shed 9 bases, with 8 bases lying between them. CDR1 and CDR2 (germline): SGHAT, FQNNGV. CDR3 DNA sequence: TGTGCCAGCAGCTTAGATCGGGGGAGCTACACCTTC. Its protein is CASSLDRGSYTF.

The V and J genes are TRBV7-2 and TRBJ1-2; 8 positions agree with TRBD1. The junction had 4 bases not matched to a gene; V was cut back by 3 bases and J by 7 bases. This CDR3 region has 13 residues. Germline CDR1 SGHTA, CDR2 FQGNSA. CDR3 sequence: CASSFQGASGYTF. CDR3 in DNA: TGTGCCAGCAGCTTTCAGGGGGCCTCTGGCTACACCTTC.

This chain joins TRBV14 and TRBJ2-7; D is unclear. Germline CDR1 is SGHDN and CDR2 is FVKESK. V dropped 1 base and J dropped 5 bases, with 3 bases sitting between them. The CDR3 has 11 residues. The CDR3 sequence is CASSQVNEQYF. The DNA for the CDR3 is TGTGCCAGCAGCCAAGTTAACGAGCAGTACTTC.

V gene TRBV7-2 combines with J gene TRBJ2-7; 8 bases align to TRBD2. The CDR3 is 15 amino acids. Germline V gene data show CDR1 as SGHTA and CDR2 as FQGNSA. With V trimmed by 5 bases and J by 5 bases, 11 bases remained unmatched. CDR3 residues: CASSILTGRDDEQYF. For the CDR3, the DNA is TGTGCCAGCAGCATACTTACCGGGAGGGATGACGAGCAGTACTTC.

This chain's CDR3 is CASSKLQGGQETQYF. CDR3 nucleotides: TGTGCCAGCAGTAAACTACAGGGGGGTCAAGAGACCCAGTACTTC. V and J are TRBV27 and TRBJ2-5, with 8 positions matching TRBD1. The V segment lost 5 bases and the J segment 2 bases; nucleotides outside the gene matches: 7. The CDR3 has 15 amino acids. Germline CDR1 reads MNHEY; CDR2 reads SMNVEV (reference sequence).

The chain recombines TRBV19 with TRBJ1-4, with D tentatively TRBD1 (5 bases). The germline V and J ends were trimmed by 6 bases and 4 bases, with 9 bases remaining between them. CDR1 and CDR2 from the germline V gene are LNHDA and SQIVND (reference sequence). The CDR3 is made up of 13 amino acids. The CDR3 DNA follows: TGTGCCAGTAGAAGGGACTTTAATGAAAAACTGTTTTTT. This codes for CASRRDFNEKLFF. Looking up the rest from reference TRBV19 and TRBJ1-4 gives the full variable domain: DGGITQSPKYLFRKEGQNVTLSCEQNLNHDAMYWYRQDPGQGLRLIYYSQIVNDFQKGDIAEGYSVSREKKESFPLTVTSAQKNPTAFYLCASRRDFNEKLFFGSGTQLSVL.

The chain carries TRBV7-2 and TRBJ2-7; 8 bases match TRBD2. Germline trimming cut 5 bases from V and 0 bases from J; bases unmatched to any gene: 3. This CDR3 spans 14 amino acids. Germline V gives CDR1 SGHTA, CDR2 FQGNSA. In DNA, the CDR3 is TGTGCCAGCAGCCCGAGCGGGGGCTCCTACGAGCAGTACTTC. Translated: CASSPSGGSYEQYF. Drawing the rest from reference TRBV7-2 and TRBJ2-7, the complete variable domain is GAGVSQSPSNKVTEKGKDVELRCDPISGHTALYWYRQSLGQGLEFLIYFQGNSAPDKSGLPSDRFSAERTGGSVSTLTIQRTQQEDSAVYLCASSPSGGSYEQYFGPGTRLTVT.

This clone has only one observation. V is TRBV27 and J is TRBJ1-2, with TRBD1 matching over 7 bases. V dropped 5 bases and J dropped 8; count of bases not matched to a gene: 11. The CDR3 spans 14 residues. Looked up from germline, CDR1 is MNHEY and CDR2 is SMNVEV (reference sequence). CDR3 sequence: CASSSNRGEGGYTF. As DNA, the CDR3 is TGTGCCAGCAGTAGCAACAGGGGAGAGGGCGGCTACACCTTC.

The gene calls are TRBV4-2 and TRBJ2-2; D not resolved. The germline V gene encodes CDR1 LGHNA and CDR2 YNFKEQ. This CDR3 has 15 amino acids. Trimming cost V 0 bases and J 4 bases, with 9 bases left between them. In nucleotides, the CDR3 is TGTGCCAGCAGCCAAGAATTGCGCGGCACCGGGGAGCTGTTTTTT. This gives the protein CASSQELRGTGELFF.